Sequencing of this T cell receptor (beta chain) was carried out in a study of early T cells in non-severe SARS-CoV-2 infection. Germline V gene lookup returns CDR1 DFQATT and CDR2 SNEGSKA (reference sequence). V lost 6 bases and J 4 bases, leaving 12 bases between the germline ends. The CDR3 consists of 12 residues. The TCR library protocol attached unique molecular identifiers to the individual cDNA molecules. TCRdb fed the 5' RACE reads into MiXCR, producing one record per CDR3 protein. In the table there are about 90,000 distinct CDR3 sequences, approximately 12% of which are singletons. Here the sequenced sample was whole blood, taken at baseline. The chain carries TRBV20-1 and TRBJ1-2, with D maybe TRBD1 (5 bases). The sequence derives from an adult who was a healthcare worker with PCR-confirmed SARS-CoV-2 infection or an uninfected control (not recorded which). The CDR3 spells CSALRASYGYTF. In DNA form, the CDR3 reads TGCAGTGCGCTCAGGGCTTCCTATGGCTACACCTTC.